The 6 T cell receptor beta chains presented below share a single source sample, sequenced in a study of cytomegalovirus exposure and HLA in healthy donors. This PCR relied on a set of 60 Vbeta primers and 13 Jbeta primers. The method was immunoSEQ multiplex PCR; TCRdb's version includes in-frame clones alone and lacks a portion of them. The sample has 180,000 or so clones; about 9% are singletons. Sample: PBMCs. All receptors come from a woman under 40 in good health and CMV-seropositive.

This clone was counted only a few times. The rearrangement joins TRBV10-2 to TRBJ2-1; TRBD2 agrees at 7 bases. CDR3 length equals 15 residues. CDR1 and CDR2 from the germline V gene are WSHSY and SAAADI. With 4 bases clipped from V and 10 bases from J, the junction kept 13 bases outside the gene matches. CDR3 protein: CASSGLTSAQREQFF. CDR3 bases: TGCGCCAGCAGTGGGCTAACTAGCGCCCAAAGGGAGCAGTTCTTC.

This chain uses TRBV7-2 with TRBJ2-1, with 8 bases fitting TRBD2. Unmatched junction bases numbered 11, after V lost 3 bases and J lost 10 bases. CDR1 and CDR2 (germline): SGHTA, FQGNSA. The CDR3 sequence is 15 residues long. CDR3 in amino acids: CASSFPLAGLGEQFF. CDR3 sequence (DNA): TGTGCCAGCAGCTTCCCTCTAGCGGGCTTGGGCGAGCAGTTCTTC.

The chain joins TRBV4-1 to TRBJ2-7; D may be TRBD2 (6 bases). Germline V gene sequence: CDR1 MGHRA, CDR2 YSYEKL. The CDR3 consists of 13 residues. Trimming pared 3 bases from V and 3 bases from J, leaving 9 bases between. In DNA form, the CDR3 reads TGCGCCAGCAGCCACCTCGGGGGCTACGAGCAGTACTTC. Amino acids: CASSHLGGYEQYF.

This clone was observed a few times. The chain employs TRBV6-1 and TRBJ1-1; TRBD1 matches 8 bases. The CDR3 sequence is 14 residues long. With 9 bases clipped from V and 1 base from J, the junction kept 7 bases outside the gene matches. Germline assignment: CDR1 MNHNS and CDR2 SASEGT. The CDR3 region is CASRQGPENTEAFF. The DNA for the CDR3 is TGTGCCAGTCGACAGGGGCCAGAGAACACTGAAGCTTTCTTT.

The rearrangement joins TRBV11-2 to TRBJ2-2; 9 bases fit TRBD1. V gave up 0 bases and J gave up 8 bases; unmatched junction bases: 4. The germline CDR1 and CDR2 sequences are SGHAT and FQNNGV. This CDR3 is built from 15 residues. The CDR3 DNA sequence: TGTGCCAGCAGCTTAGACCGGGACAGGGAAGGGGAGCTGTTTTTT. Its translation is CASSLDRDREGELFF.

V gene TRBV4-1 combines with J gene TRBJ2-1; a weak D match, TRBD2 (7 bases). The V end lost 1 base, the J end lost 10 bases, and 14 bases lay between the germline ends. The CDR3 runs 14 residues. Germline loops: CDR1 MGHRA, CDR2 YSYEKL. CDR3 DNA sequence: TGCGCCAGCAGCCAAGCCGCGGGGGCGGACGAGCAGTTCTTC. Translated, it gives CASSQAAGADEQFF.